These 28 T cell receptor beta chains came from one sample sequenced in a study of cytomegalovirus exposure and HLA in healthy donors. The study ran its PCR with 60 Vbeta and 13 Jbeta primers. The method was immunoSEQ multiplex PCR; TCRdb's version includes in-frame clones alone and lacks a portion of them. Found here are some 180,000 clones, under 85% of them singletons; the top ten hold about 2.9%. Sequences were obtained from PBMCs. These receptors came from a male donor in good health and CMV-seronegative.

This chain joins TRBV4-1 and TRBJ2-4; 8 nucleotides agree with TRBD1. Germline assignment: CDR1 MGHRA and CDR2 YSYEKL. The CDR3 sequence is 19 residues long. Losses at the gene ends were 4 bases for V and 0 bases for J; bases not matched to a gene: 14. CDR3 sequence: CASSRKPGQERLAKNIQYF. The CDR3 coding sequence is TGCGCCAGCAGCCGCAAACCGGGACAGGAGAGATTAGCCAAAAACATTCAGTACTTC.

The CDR3 spells CASSLAGNQPQHF. The CDR3 bases are TGTGCCAGCAGCTTAGCAGGGAATCAGCCCCAGCATTTT. The J gene is TRBJ1-5, the V gene TRBV11-2, with a possible D match to TRBD1 (5 bases). This CDR3 has 13 amino acids. Germline CDR1 SGHAT, CDR2 FQNNGV. Trimming left V 1 base short and J 4 bases short, with 5 bases between.

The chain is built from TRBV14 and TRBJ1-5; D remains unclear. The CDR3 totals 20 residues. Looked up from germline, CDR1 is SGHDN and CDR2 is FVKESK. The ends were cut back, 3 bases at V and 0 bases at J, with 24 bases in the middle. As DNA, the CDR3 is TGTGCCAGCAGCCATTACCCCAGGAAGGCCCACCGTTATAGCAATCAGCCCCAGCATTTT. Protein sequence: CASSHYPRKAHRYSNQPQHF.

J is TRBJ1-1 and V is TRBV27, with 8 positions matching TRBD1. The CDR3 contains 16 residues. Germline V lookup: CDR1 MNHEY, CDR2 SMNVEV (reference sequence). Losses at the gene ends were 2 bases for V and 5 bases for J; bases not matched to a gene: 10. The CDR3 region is CASSLAGGAVRTEAFF. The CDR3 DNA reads TGTGCCAGCAGTTTAGCAGGGGGCGCAGTGAGAACTGAAGCTTTCTTT.

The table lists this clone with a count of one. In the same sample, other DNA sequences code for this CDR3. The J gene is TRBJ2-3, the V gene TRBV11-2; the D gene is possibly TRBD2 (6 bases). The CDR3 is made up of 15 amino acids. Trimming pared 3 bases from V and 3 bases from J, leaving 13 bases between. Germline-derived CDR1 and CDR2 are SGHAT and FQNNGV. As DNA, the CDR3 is TGTGCCAGCAGCTTTTCCGGGAGCAGTACAGATACGCAGTATTTT. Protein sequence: CASSFSGSSTDTQYF.

The CDR3 loop reads CASSMGPYDTQYF. DNA of the CDR3: TGTGCCAGTAGTATGGGGCCTTATGATACGCAGTATTTT. V is TRBV19 and J is TRBJ2-3, with D tentatively TRBD1 (5 bases). This CDR3 is built from 13 residues. The germline gives CDR1 LNHDA, CDR2 SQIVND (reference sequence). Trimming took 3 bases from V and 6 from J, leaving 10 bases between them. Filled out from reference TRBV19 and TRBJ2-3, the complete variable domain reads DGGITQSPKYLFRKEGQNVTLSCEQNLNHDAMYWYRQDPGQGLRLIYYSQIVNDFQKGDIAEGYSVSREKKESFPLTVTSAQKNPTAFYLCASSMGPYDTQYFGPGTRLTVL.

The CDR3 is CASRQGLNQPQHF. The CDR3 DNA reads as TGTGCCAGCAGACAGGGGCTGAATCAGCCCCAGCATTTT. This chain connects TRBV5-4 to TRBJ1-5; TRBD1 aligns across 7 bases. CDR3 size: 13 residues. Germline CDR1 and CDR2: SGHNT and YYREEE (reference sequence). V shed 5 bases, J shed 4 bases, and the junction held 3 bases outside the gene matches.

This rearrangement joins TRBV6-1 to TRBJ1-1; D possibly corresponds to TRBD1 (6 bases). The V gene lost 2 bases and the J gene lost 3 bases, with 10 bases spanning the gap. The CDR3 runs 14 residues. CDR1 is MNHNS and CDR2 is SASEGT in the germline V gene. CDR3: CASSEQGKDTEAFF. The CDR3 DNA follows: TGTGCCAGCAGTGAACAGGGGAAGGACACTGAAGCTTTCTTT.

In nucleotides, the CDR3 is TGCAGCGTTGAAGCTCCCCCCCCATCCACTCGGTACTTC. This encodes CSVEAPPPSTRYF. The J gene is TRBJ2-5, the V gene TRBV29-1; unclear D gene. CDR1 SQVTM and CDR2 ANQGSEA come from the germline V gene. The CDR3 spans 13 residues. The germline V and J ends were trimmed by 1 base and 13 bases, with 19 bases remaining between them.

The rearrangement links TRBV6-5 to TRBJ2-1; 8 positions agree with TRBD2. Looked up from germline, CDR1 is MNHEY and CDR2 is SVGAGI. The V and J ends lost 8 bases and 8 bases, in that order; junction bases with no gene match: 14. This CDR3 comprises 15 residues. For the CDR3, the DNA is TGTGCCAGCCATCCTTTATCGGGAGGGCCTTATGAGCAGTTCTTC. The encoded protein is CASHPLSGGPYEQFF.

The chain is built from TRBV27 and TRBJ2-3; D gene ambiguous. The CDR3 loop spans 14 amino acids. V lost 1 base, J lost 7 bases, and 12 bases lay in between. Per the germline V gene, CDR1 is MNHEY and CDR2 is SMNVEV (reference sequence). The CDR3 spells CASSLWAGYHTQYF. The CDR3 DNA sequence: TGTGCCAGCAGTTTATGGGCTGGGTACCATACGCAGTATTTT.

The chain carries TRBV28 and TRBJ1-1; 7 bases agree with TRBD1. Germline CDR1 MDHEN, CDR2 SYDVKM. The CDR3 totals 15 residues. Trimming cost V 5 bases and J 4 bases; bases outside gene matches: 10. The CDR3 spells CASSLPRGRATEAFF. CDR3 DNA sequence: TGTGCCAGCAGTCTCCCGAGGGGGCGCGCCACTGAAGCTTTCTTT. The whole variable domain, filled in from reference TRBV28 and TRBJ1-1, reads DVKVTQSSRYLVKRTGEKVFLECVQDMDHENMFWYRQDPGLGLRLIYFSYDVKMKEKGDIPEGYSVSREKKERFSLILESASTNQTSMYLCASSLPRGRATEAFFGQGTRLTVV.

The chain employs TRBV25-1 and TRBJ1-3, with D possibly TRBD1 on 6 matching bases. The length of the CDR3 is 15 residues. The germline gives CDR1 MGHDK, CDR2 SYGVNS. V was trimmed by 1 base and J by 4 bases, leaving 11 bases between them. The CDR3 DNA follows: TGTGCCAGCAGTGAATTATTCAGGGGCGGAAACACCATATATTTT. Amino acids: CASSELFRGGNTIYF.

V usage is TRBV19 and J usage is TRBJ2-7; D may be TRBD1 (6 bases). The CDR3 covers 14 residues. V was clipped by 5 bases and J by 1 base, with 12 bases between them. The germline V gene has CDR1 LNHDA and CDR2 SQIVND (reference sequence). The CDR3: CASSPRGQSYEQYF. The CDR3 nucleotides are TGTGCCAGTAGTCCGCGAGGACAGTCCTACGAGCAGTACTTC.

CDR3 protein: CASSSPGTGNYGYTF. DNA for the CDR3: TGTGCCAGCAGTTCCCCCGGGACAGGGAACTATGGCTACACCTTC. The chain couples TRBV6-5 to TRBJ1-2, with 9 bases lining up with TRBD1. This CDR3 is 15 amino acids long. Looked up from germline, CDR1 is MNHEY and CDR2 is SVGAGI. The V segment lost 4 bases and the J segment 2 bases; nucleotides outside the gene matches: 5.

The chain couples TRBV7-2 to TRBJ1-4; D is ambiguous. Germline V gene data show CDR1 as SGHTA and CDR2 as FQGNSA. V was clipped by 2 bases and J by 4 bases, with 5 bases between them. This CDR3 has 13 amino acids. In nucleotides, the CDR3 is TGTGCCAGCAGCTTATTTCATAATGAAAAACTGTTTTTT. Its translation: CASSLFHNEKLFF.

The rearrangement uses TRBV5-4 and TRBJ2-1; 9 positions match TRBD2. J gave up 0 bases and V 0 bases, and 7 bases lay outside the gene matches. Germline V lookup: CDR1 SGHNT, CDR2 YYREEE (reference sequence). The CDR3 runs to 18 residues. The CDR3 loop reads CASSLADSGGSSYNEQFF. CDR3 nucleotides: TGTGCCAGCAGCTTGGCCGATAGCGGGGGAAGCTCCTACAATGAGCAGTTCTTC. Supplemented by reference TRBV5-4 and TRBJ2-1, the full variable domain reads ETGVTQSPTHLIKTRGQQVTLRCSSQSGHNTVSWYQQALGQGPQFIFQYYREEENGRGNFPPRFSGLQFPNYSSELNVNALELDDSALYLCASSLADSGGSSYNEQFFGPGTRLTVL.

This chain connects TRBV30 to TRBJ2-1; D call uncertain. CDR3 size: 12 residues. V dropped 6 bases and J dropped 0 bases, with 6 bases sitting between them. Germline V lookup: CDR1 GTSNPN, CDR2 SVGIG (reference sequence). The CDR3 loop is CACHSSYNEQFF. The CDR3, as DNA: TGTGCCTGTCATAGCTCCTACAATGAGCAGTTCTTC.

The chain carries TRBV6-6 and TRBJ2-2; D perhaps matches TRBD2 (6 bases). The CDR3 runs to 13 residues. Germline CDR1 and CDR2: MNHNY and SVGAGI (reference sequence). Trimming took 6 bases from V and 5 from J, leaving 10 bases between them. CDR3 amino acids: CASSQRGTGELFF. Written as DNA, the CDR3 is TGTGCCAGCAGCCAACGGGGGACCGGGGAGCTGTTTTTT.

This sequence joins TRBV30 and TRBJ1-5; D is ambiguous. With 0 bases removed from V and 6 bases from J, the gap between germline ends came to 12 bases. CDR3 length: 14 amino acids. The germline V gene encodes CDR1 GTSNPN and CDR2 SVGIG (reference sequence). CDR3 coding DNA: TGTGCCTGGAGTGTACGGGTTCGGGGTCAGCCCCAGCATTTT. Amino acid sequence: CAWSVRVRGQPQHF.

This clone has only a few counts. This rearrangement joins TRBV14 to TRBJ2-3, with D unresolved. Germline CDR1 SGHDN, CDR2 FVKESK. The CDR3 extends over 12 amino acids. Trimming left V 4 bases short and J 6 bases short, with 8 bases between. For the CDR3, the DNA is TGTGCCAGCAGCCCCTCCCTGGATACGCAGTATTTT. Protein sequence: CASSPSLDTQYF.

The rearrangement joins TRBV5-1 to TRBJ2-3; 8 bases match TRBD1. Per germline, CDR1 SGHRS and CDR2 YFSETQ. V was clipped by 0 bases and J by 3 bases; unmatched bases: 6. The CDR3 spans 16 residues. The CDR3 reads CASSLDRGWGTDTQYF. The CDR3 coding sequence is TGCGCCAGCAGCTTGGACAGGGGGTGGGGTACAGATACGCAGTATTTT.

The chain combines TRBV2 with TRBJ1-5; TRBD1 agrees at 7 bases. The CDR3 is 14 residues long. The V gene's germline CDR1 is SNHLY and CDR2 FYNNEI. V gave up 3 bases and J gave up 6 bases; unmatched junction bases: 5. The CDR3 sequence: CASSDLAGGQPQHF. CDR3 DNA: TGTGCCAGCAGTGATCTGGCAGGGGGTCAGCCCCAGCATTTT.

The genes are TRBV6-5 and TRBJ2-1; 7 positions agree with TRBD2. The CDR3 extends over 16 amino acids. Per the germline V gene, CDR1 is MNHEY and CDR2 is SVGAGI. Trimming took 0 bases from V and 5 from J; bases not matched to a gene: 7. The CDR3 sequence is CASSYSYGGGNNEQFF. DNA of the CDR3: TGTGCCAGCAGTTACTCGTATGGCGGGGGAAACAATGAGCAGTTCTTC.

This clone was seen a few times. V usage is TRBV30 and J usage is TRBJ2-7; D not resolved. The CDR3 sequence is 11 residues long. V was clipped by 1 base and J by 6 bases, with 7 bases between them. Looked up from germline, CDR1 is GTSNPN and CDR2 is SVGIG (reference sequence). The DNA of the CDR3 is TGTGCCTGGAGTGGAGAGATCGAGCAGTACTTC. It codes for CAWSGEIEQYF.

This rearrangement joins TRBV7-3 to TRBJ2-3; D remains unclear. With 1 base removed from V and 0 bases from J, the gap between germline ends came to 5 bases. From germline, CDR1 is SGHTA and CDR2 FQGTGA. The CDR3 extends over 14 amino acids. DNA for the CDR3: TGTGCCAGCAGCTTAATGCAGAGCACAGATACGCAGTATTTT. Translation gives CASSLMQSTDTQYF.

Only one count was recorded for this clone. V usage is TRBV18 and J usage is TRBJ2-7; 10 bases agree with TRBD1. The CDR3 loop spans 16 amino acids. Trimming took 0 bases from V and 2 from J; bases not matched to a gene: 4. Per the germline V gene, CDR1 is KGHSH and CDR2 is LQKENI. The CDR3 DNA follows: TGTGCCAGCTCACCACCGGCCGGACAGGGGGCCTACGAGCAGTACTTC. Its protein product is CASSPPAGQGAYEQYF.

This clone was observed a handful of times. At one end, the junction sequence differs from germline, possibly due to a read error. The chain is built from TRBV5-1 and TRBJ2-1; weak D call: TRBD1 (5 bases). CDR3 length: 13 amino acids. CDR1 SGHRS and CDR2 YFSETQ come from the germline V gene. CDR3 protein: CASILQGQGEQFF. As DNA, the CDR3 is TGCGCCAGCATCTTGCAGGGCCAGGGTGAGCAGTTCTTC.